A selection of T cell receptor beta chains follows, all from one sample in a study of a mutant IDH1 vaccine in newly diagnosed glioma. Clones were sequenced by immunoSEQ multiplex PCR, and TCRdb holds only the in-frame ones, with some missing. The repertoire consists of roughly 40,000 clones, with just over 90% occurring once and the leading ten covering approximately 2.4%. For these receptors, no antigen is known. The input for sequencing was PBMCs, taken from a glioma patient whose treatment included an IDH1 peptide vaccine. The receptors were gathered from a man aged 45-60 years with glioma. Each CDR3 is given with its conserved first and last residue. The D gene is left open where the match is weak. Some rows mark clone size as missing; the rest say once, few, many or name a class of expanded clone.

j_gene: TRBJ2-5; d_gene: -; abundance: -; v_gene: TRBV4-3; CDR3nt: TGCGCCAGCAGCCAAGAGGGGACTTTAGGAGGGACCCAGTACTTC; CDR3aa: CASSQEGTLGGTQYF
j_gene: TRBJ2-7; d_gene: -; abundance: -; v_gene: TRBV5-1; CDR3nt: TGCGCCAGCAGCAGCGGGACAGGAGGGTACGAGCAGTACTTC; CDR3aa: CASSSGTGGYEQYF
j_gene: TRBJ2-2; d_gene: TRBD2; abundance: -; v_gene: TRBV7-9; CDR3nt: TGTGCCAGCAGATACCTTAGCGGGAGTACCGGGGAGCTGTTTTTT; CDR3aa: CASRYLSGSTGELFF
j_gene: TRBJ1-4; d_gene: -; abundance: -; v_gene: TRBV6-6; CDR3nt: TGTGCCAGCAGGGATACCGACATAGGGCTGTTTTTT; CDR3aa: CASRDTDIGLFF
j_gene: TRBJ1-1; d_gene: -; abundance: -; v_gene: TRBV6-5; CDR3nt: TGTGCCAGCCGGGGGAACACTGAAGCTTTCTTT; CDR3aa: CASRGNTEAFF
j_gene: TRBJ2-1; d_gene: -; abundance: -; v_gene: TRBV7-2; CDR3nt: TGTGCCAGCAGCTTAAGGCGGGCAGACAATGAGCAGTTCTTC; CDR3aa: CASSLRRADNEQFF
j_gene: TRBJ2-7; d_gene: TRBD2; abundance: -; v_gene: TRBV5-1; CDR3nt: TGCGCCAGCAGCGCTCTAGCGGGGGGGTACGAGCAGTACTTC; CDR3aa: CASSALAGGYEQYF
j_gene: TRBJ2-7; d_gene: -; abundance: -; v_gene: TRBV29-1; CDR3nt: TGCAGCGTGGGACGGGCAGGGGGGCGGGAGATCGAGCAGTACTTC; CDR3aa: CSVGRAGGREIEQYF
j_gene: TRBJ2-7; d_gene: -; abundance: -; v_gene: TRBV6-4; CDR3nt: TGTGCCAGCAGTGACCCGAGGCTTACTGCCTGCTACGAGCAGTACTTC; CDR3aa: CASSDPRLTACYEQYF
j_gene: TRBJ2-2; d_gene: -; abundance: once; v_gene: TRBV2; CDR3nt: TGTGCCAGCAGATCCCAGGAGTCCACCGGGGAGCTGTTTTTT; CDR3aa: CASRSQESTGELFF
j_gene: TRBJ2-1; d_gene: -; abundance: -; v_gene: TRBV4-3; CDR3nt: TGCGCCAGCAGCCAAAAACAGGGAGGGGGGGGCTACGGTTATGAGCAGTTCTTC; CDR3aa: CASSQKQGGGGYGYEQFF
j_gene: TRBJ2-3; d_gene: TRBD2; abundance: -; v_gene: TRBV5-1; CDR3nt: TGCGCCAGCAGCTTGGTGGGACTAGCGTATAGCACAGATACGCAGTATTTT; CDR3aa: CASSLVGLAYSTDTQYF
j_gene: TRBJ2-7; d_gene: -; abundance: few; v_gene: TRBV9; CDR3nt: TGTGCCAGCAGCCCTAGTGAGGGGAGCACCTACGAGCAGTACTTC; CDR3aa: CASSPSEGSTYEQYF
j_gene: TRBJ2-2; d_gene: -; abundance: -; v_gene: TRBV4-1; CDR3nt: TGCGCCAGCAGCCAAGACCCCCCCCGGGTGGGCCGCACCGGGGAGCTGTTTTTT; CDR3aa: CASSQDPPRVGRTGELFF
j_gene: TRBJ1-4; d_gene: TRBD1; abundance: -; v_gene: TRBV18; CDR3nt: TGTGCCAGCTCACCGGGACAGACGGAAAAACTGTTTTTT; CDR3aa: CASSPGQTEKLFF
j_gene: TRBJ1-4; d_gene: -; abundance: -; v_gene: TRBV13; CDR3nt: TGTGCCAGCAGCCTACAGGGATATACCAGAAAACTGTTTTTT; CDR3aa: CASSLQGYTRKLFF
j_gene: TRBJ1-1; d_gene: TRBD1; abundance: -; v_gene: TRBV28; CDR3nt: TGTGCCAGCAGTAGGACAGGGTCTGAAGCTTTCTTT; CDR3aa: CASSRTGSEAFF
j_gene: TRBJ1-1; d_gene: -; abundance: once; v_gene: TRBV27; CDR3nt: TGTGCCAGCAGTTTATTTTCGGGGTCCACTGAAGCTTTCTTT; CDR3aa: CASSLFSGSTEAFF
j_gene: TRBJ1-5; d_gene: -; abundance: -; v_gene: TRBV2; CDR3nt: TGTGCCAGCAGTGACCTCCCAATGGGTAACCAGCCCCAGCATTTT; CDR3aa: CASSDLPMGNQPQHF
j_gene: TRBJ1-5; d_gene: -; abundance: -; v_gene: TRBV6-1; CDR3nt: TGTGCCAGCAGTGGTGGCAGTACGGATAGCAATCAGCCCCAGCATTTT; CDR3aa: CASSGGSTDSNQPQHF
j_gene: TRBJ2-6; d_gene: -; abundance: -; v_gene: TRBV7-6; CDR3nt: TGTGCCAGCAGCTACGACCCTTCTGGGGCCAACGTCCTGACTTTC; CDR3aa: CASSYDPSGANVLTF
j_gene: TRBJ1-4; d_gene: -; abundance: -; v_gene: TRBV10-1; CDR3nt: TGCGCCAGCGTGGGGCGCGGTGAAAAACTGTTTTTT; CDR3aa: CASVGRGEKLFF
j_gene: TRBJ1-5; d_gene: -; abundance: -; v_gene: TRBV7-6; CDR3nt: TGTGCCAGCAGCTTAGGTTCGGGGCAGAGAAATCAGCCCCAGCATTTT; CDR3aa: CASSLGSGQRNQPQHF
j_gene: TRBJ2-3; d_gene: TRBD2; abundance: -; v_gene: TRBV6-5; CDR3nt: TGTGCCAGCAGGCGGGAGGTTCTTAGCACAGATACGCAGTATTTT; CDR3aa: CASRREVLSTDTQYF
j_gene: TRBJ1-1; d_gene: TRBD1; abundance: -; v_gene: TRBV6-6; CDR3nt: TGTGCCAGCAGTGCGACAGGGCTGGGCACTGAAGCTTTCTTT; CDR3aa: CASSATGLGTEAFF
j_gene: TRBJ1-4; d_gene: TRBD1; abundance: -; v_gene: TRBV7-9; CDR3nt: TGTGCCAGCAGCTTCGGACAGGGCAGTGAAAAACTGTTTTTT; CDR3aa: CASSFGQGSEKLFF
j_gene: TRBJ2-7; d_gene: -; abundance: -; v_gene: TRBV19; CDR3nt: TGTGCCAGTAGTATACAAGGGGGGGTATCCTACGAGCAGTACTTC; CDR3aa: CASSIQGGVSYEQYF
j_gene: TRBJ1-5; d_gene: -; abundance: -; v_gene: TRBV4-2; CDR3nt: TGTGCCAGCAGCCAAGATGTCGGGGGGGGAATCGGTCAGCCCCAGCATTTT; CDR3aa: CASSQDVGGGIGQPQHF
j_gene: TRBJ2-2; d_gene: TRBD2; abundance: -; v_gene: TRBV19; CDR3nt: TGTGCCAGTAGTCGGACTAGCGGGAACACCGGGGAGCTGTTTTTT; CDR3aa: CASSRTSGNTGELFF
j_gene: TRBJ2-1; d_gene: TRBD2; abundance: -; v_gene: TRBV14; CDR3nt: TGTGCCAGCAGCCAAGATCGGACTAGCGGGAGGGAGGTACTCAATGAGCAGTTCTTC; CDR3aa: CASSQDRTSGREVLNEQFF
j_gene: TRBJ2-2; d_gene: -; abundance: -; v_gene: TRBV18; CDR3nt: TGTGCCAGCTCTCCACAGGATACCGGGGAGCTGTTTTTT; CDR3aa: CASSPQDTGELFF
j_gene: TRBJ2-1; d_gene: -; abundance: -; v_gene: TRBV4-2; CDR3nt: TGTGCCAGCAGCCAAGAAGGGCAGGACTTCTTTTACAATGAGCAGTTCTTC; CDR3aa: CASSQEGQDFFYNEQFF
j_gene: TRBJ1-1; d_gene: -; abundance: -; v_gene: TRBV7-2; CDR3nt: TGTGCCAGCAGCTTACAGGGAGGGTTGACTGAAGCTTTCTTT; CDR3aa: CASSLQGGLTEAFF
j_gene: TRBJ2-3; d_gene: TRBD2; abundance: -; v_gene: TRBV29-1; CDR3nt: TGCAGCGTTGAGCCGGGAGGGCAAGGAGATACGCAGTATTTT; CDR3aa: CSVEPGGQGDTQYF
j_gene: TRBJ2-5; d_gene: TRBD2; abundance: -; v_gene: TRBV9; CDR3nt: TGTGCCAGCAGCGCCGGGACTAGCGTGGCCCAAGAGACCCAGTACTTC; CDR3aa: CASSAGTSVAQETQYF
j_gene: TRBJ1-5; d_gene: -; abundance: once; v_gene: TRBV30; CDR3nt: TGTGCCTGGAGTGAAGGGGGAATTAGCAATCAGCCCCAGCATTTT; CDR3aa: CAWSEGGISNQPQHF
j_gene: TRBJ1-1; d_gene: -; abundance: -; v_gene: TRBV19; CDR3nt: TGTGCCAGTAGTATATCGTCAAATGGCGGCACTGAAGCTTTCTTT; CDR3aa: CASSISSNGGTEAFF
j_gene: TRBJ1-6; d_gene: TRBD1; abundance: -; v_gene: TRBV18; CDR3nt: TGTGCCAGCTCACCGACAGGGTATAATTCACCCCTCCACTTT; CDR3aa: CASSPTGYNSPLHF
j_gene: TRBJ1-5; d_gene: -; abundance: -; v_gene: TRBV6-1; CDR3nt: TGTGCCAGCAGTGAGACAGCTCCCCCTCAGCCCCAGCATTTT; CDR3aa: CASSETAPPQPQHF
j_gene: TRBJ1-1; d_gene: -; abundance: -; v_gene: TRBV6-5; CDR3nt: TGTGCCAGCAGACCCCGGGGGGGGTCATGGACTGAAGCTTTCTTT; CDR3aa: CASRPRGGSWTEAFF
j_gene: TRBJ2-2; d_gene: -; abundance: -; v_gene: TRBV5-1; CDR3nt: TGCGCCAGCAGCCCCCGGGACACGAACACCGGGGAGCTGTTTTTT; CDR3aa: CASSPRDTNTGELFF
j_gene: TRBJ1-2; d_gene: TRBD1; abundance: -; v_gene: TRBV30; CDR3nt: TGTGCCTGGAGGGACAGGGGCTTTAACTATGGCTACACCTTC; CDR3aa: CAWRDRGFNYGYTF
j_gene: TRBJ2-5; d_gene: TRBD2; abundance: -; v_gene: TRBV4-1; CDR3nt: TGCGCCAGCAGCCAAGAACCTAGCGGGAGGTCCCGGACCCAGTACTTC; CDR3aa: CASSQEPSGRSRTQYF
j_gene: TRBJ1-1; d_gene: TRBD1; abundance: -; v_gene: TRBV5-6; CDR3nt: TGTGCCAGCAGCTTGATGGACAGGGGGGCGGTCTTTACGGCTTTCTTT; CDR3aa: CASSLMDRGAVFTAFF
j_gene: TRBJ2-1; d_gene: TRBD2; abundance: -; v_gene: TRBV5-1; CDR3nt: TGCGCCAGCAGCTCCGGGACTAGCGGGAGCGCCGGCTACAATGAGCAGTTCTTC; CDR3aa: CASSSGTSGSAGYNEQFF